The 10 T cell receptor beta chains in this list originate from one sample, sequenced in a study of T cells in women clearing cervical HPV infection. Sequencing was performed with immunoSEQ multiplex PCR; in TCRdb, only in-frame clones are kept and a portion is missing. Recorded for this sample: about 25,000 clones. Material for sequencing was blood buffy coat. The receptors come from a woman aged 18-70 years with a cervical HPV16 infection that either progressed to CIN3+ or cleared (not recorded which).

In regard to this clone: The read comes to an end 3 residues before the CDR3 does, leaving the germline J gene to fill in the end. The rearrangement joins TRBV2 to TRBJ1-3; a weak D match, TRBD1 (5 bases). Germline lookup yields CDR1 SNHLY and CDR2 FYNNEI. Trimming cost V 2 bases and J 4 bases, with 12 bases left between them. The CDR3 consists of 15 residues. CDR3 in amino acids: CASSETGAGGNTIYF. Incomplete CDR3 DNA: TGTGCCAGCAGTGAAACGGGCGCAGGGGGAAACACC.

On this clone itself: Coverage ceases 3 residues before the CDR3 finishes, and the germline J gene fills in the end. The V gene is TRBV10-3, the J gene TRBJ2-2; D might be TRBD2 (6 bases). The CDR3 has 17 residues. Germline V lookup: CDR1 ENHRY, CDR2 SYGVKD. The sequenced CDR3 bases are TGTGCCATCAGTCCGGGACTGACGCAGACTCGAAATTCACCG. Encoded protein: CAISPGLTQTRNSP. The entire CDR3 sequence reads CAISPGLTQTRNSPLFF.

With respect to this clone: The CDR3 goes on 3 residues after the read ends, and that part is filled in from the germline J gene. The chain uses TRBV5-4 and TRBJ1-1; D is uncertain. This CDR3 has 15 residues. Trimming stripped 4 bases from V and 4 bases from J, with 17 bases between. Germline-derived CDR1 and CDR2 are SGHNT and YYREEE (reference sequence). Partial CDR3 DNA: TGTGCCAGCAGCGCTACAAGGGTTTTGAGCACTGAA. This encodes CASSATRVLSTE. The CDR3 as a whole reads CASSATRVLSTEAFF.

Note on this clone: Read coverage stops 3 residues before the CDR3 terminus; the germline J gene supplies the remainder. This chain uses TRBV7-3 with TRBJ1-2; 7 positions agree with TRBD1. The CDR3 is 14 amino acids. CDR1 is SGHTA and CDR2 is FQGTGA in the germline V gene. The CDR3 spells CASSLTRDSQAYTF. The part of the CDR3 DNA that was read is TGTGCCAGCAGCTTAACCCGGGACAGCCAAGCC.

On this clone itself: The junction shows a germline mismatch at one end, possibly a read error. The read ends 3 residues shy of where the CDR3 ends; the end is completed using the germline J gene. This sequence joins TRBV4-2 and TRBJ2-7, with 11 bases aligning to TRBD1. The CDR3 is 16 amino acids. Germline CDR1 is LGHNA and CDR2 is YNFKEQ. The sequenced CDR3 bases are TGCGCCAGCAGCCCAGAATCCGGGACAGGGGGCTACGAG. It yields the protein CASSPESGTGGYE. The full CDR3 reads CASSPESGTGGYEQYF.

About this clone itself: The read ends 3 residues shy of where the CDR3 ends; the end is completed using the germline J gene. V is TRBV7-6 and J is TRBJ2-5; tentative D call: TRBD2 (6 bases). V dropped 2 bases and J dropped 4 bases, with 17 bases sitting between them. CDR3 length: 16 residues. The V gene's germline CDR1 is SGHVS and CDR2 FNYEAQ. CDR3 sequence: CASSLTTSSERETQYF. The covered CDR3 bases are TGTGCCAGCAGCTTAACGACTAGTTCGGAGCGAGAGACC. Based on the CDR3 plus reference TRBV7-6 and TRBJ2-5, the full variable domain is GAGVSQSPRYKVTKRGQDVALRCDPISGHVSLYWYRQALGQGPEFLTYFNYEAQQDKSGLPNDRFSAERPEGSISTLTIQRTEQRDSAMYRCASSLTTSSERETQYFGPGTRLLVL.

The CDR3: CASSLASGNTIYF. The CDR3 bases that were read are TGTGCCAGCAGCTTGGCCTCTGGAAACACC. The V gene is TRBV11-3, the J gene TRBJ1-3, with D uncertain. The read ends 3 residues before the CDR3 terminus; that terminus is restored from the germline J gene. Trimming took 3 bases from V and 0 from J, leaving 3 bases between them. This CDR3 spans 13 amino acids. Germline V CDR1 and CDR2: SGHNT, YENEEA.

Details on this clone: The read halts 3 residues ahead of the CDR3 end, with the missing end drawn from the germline J gene. This sequence joins TRBV5-1 and TRBJ2-1; 7 nucleotides match TRBD1. The CDR3 has 16 residues. CDR1 is SGHRS, CDR2 YFSETQ, per germline. The V and J ends lost 2 bases and 2 bases, in that order; junction bases with no gene match: 7. Partial CDR3 DNA: TGCGCCAGCAGCTTCTCCCCGGGACAGACCTACAATGAG. Translated: CASSFSPGQTYNE. The full CDR3 protein is CASSFSPGQTYNEQFF.

A word on this clone: The CDR3 end lies 3 residues beyond the end of the read and is filled in from the germline J gene. This rearrangement joins TRBV2 to TRBJ2-5, with a possible D match to TRBD1 (7 bases). V gave up 7 bases and J gave up 4 bases, with 19 bases separating them. The CDR3 runs 15 residues. Germline values: CDR1 SNHLY, CDR2 FYNNEI. The sequenced CDR3 bases are TGTGCCAGCACCCAGGGGGGAGCGAACACAGAGACC. Its translation: CASTQGGANTET. From start to end, the CDR3 is CASTQGGANTETQYF.

Comments on this clone: The sequence runs out 3 residues before the end of the CDR3; the remainder is reconstructed from the germline J gene. The chain joins TRBV3-1 (or the pseudogene TRBV3-2) to TRBJ2-7; TRBD2 aligns across 7 bases. The germline V gene has CDR1 LGHDT and CDR2 YNNKEL (reference sequence). There are 14 residues in the CDR3. V shed 4 bases, J shed 6 bases, and the junction held 9 bases outside the gene matches. CDR3 bases read: TGTGCCAGCAGCCGCCGACTAGCAGTCACCGAG. This sequence encodes CASSRRLAVTE. The entire CDR3 sequence reads CASSRRLAVTEQYF.